These 32 T cell receptor beta chains were sequenced from one sample in a study of radiation and T cells in renal cell carcinoma. Measured with immunoSEQ multiplex PCR; TCRdb has only the in-frame clones, and not every one. The sample shows about 77,000 clones, less than 90% of them seen only once. Time point described: blood 4 weeks post-SBRT, at nephrectomy. Stated treatment: 15 Gy SBRT to primary tumor, nephrectomy 4 weeks later. The source material was blood, sampled from a patient whose treatment included radiotherapy and nephrectomy. These receptor sequences come from a woman between 55 and 75 years old with renal cell carcinoma.

The V call is TRBV19, the J call TRBJ1-5; TRBD1 matches at 8 bases. J gave up 7 bases and V 6 bases, and 14 bases lay outside the gene matches. This CDR3 spans 16 amino acids. CDR1 LNHDA and CDR2 SQIVND come from the germline V gene (reference sequence). The CDR3, as DNA: TGTGCCAGTAGCAAGGAGACAGGGGTTTGGGGACAGCCCCAGCATTTT. Residues: CASSKETGVWGQPQHF. The full variable domain, in which reference TRBV19 and TRBJ1-5 provide the parts outside the CDR3, is DGGITQSPKYLFRKEGQNVTLSCEQNLNHDAMYWYRQDPGQGLRLIYYSQIVNDFQKGDIAEGYSVSREKKESFPLTVTSAQKNPTAFYLCASSKETGVWGQPQHFGDGTRLSIL.

This clone showed up just a few times. This rearrangement joins TRBV2 to TRBJ1-1, with 7 bases fitting TRBD1. The germline V gene encodes CDR1 SNHLY and CDR2 FYNNEI. V was clipped by 7 bases and J by 2 bases; unmatched bases: 7. The length of the CDR3 is 14 residues. CDR3 sequence reads: CASKGAAGNTEAFF. The CDR3 DNA follows: TGTGCCAGCAAGGGGGCAGCAGGTAACACTGAAGCTTTCTTT.

The rearrangement joins TRBV7-2 to TRBJ1-5; D is unresolved. CDR1 and CDR2 (germline): SGHTA, FQGNSA. The CDR3 length is 12 residues. Trimming shortened V by 5 bases and J by 5 bases, and 7 bases separated the two germline ends. CDR3: CASSPRDQPQHF. In DNA, the CDR3 is TGTGCCAGCAGCCCTCGGGATCAGCCCCAGCATTTT.

The rearrangement uses TRBV27 and TRBJ1-1, with D unresolved. V was trimmed by 5 bases and J by 4 bases, leaving 11 bases between them. This CDR3 is built from 13 residues. CDR1 is MNHEY, CDR2 SMNVEV, per germline (reference sequence). CDR3 in amino acids: CASSPGPITEAFF. CDR3 in DNA: TGTGCCAGCAGTCCAGGACCCATCACTGAAGCTTTCTTT.

The genes are TRBV30 and TRBJ2-3; TRBD2 matches at 9 bases. The CDR3 totals 14 residues. V was pared by 2 bases and J by 5 bases, with 5 bases of the junction left unmatched. Germline V gene sequence: CDR1 GTSNPN, CDR2 SVGIG (reference sequence). The CDR3 nucleotides are TGTGCCTGGAGTCGAGCGGGAGGCGTAGATACGCAGTATTTT. Encoded protein: CAWSRAGGVDTQYF.

This chain connects TRBV29-1 to TRBJ1-1; D may be TRBD1 (6 bases). Germline CDR1 is SQVTM and CDR2 is ANQGSEA. This CDR3 region has 14 residues. V gave up 8 bases and J gave up 6 bases, with 22 bases separating them. The CDR3 coding sequence is TGCAGCTCCGCACGGACGGGGGCTAATTCTGAAGCTTTCTTT. This encodes CSSARTGANSEAFF.

This chain joins TRBV5-8 and TRBJ2-2; no definite D call. The V end lost 1 base, the J end lost 3 bases, and 7 bases lay between the germline ends. The length of the CDR3 is 14 residues. Germline values: CDR1 SGHTS, CDR2 YDEGEE. The CDR3 sequence is CASSLRLYTGELFF. The CDR3 DNA follows: TGTGCCAGCAGCTTGAGGCTCTACACCGGGGAGCTGTTTTTT.

The chain joins TRBV15 to TRBJ1-6; perhaps TRBD1 as D (6 bases). CDR1 is LNHNV and CDR2 is YYDKDF in the germline V gene (reference sequence). This CDR3 comprises 16 residues. The V end lost 4 bases, the J end lost 13 bases, and 23 bases lay between the germline ends. CDR3 DNA: TGTGCCACCAGCACGGGTGGTTGGGCAGGGGAGGCGCCCCTCCACTTT. Its translation: CATSTGGWAGEAPLHF.

The chain carries TRBV4-1 and TRBJ1-4; 9 positions match TRBD1. The CDR3 contains 19 residues. Germline CDR1 MGHRA, CDR2 YSYEKL. V trimming: 0 bases; J trimming: 1 base; junction bases outside the gene matches: 9. CDR3 protein: CASSQDIGQGRKTNEKLFF. CDR3 nucleotide sequence: TGCGCCAGCAGCCAAGATATAGGACAGGGGAGGAAAACTAATGAAAAACTGTTTTTT.

This clone showed up just once. V usage is TRBV7-2 and J usage is TRBJ2-7; possible D gene TRBD1, 5 bases. The CDR3 is made up of 12 amino acids. Trimming removed 5 bases from V and 7 bases from J, with 12 bases in between. The germline V gene has CDR1 SGHTA and CDR2 FQGNSA. The DNA of the CDR3 is TGTGCCAGCAGCCTCTCGTACAGGGAGCAGTACTTC. Protein: CASSLSYREQYF.

This chain joins TRBV27 and TRBJ1-1; 7 nucleotides agree with TRBD1. V gave up 6 bases and J gave up 0 bases; unmatched junction bases: 10. The CDR3 runs 16 residues. Germline CDR1 and CDR2: MNHEY and SMNVEV (reference sequence). The CDR3 coding sequence is TGTGCCAGCAGCCCCCGCCCCGGGACAGTGAACACTGAAGCTTTCTTT. Translated: CASSPRPGTVNTEAFF.

This clone was picked up a small number of times. The chain employs TRBV30 and TRBJ1-1, with D unclear. There are 14 residues in the CDR3. Trimming took off 4 bases at V and 4 bases at J, with 16 bases between the two ends. Germline lookup yields CDR1 GTSNPN and CDR2 SVGIG (reference sequence). The CDR3 DNA sequence: TGTGCCTGGACCCTCCGGGCTGTGGGCACTGAAGCTTTCTTT. As protein: CAWTLRAVGTEAFF.

The chain links TRBV6-5 to TRBJ2-1; D remains ambiguous. This CDR3 has 10 residues. V was clipped by 8 bases and J by 5 bases, with 4 bases between them. The V gene's germline CDR1 is MNHEY and CDR2 SVGAGI. CDR3 amino acids: CASHNNEQFF. Here the CDR3 DNA reads TGTGCCAGCCACAACAATGAGCAGTTCTTC.

The rearrangement links TRBV28 to TRBJ2-7; 7 nucleotides agree with TRBD1. V shed 4 bases, J shed 4 bases, and the junction held 4 bases outside the gene matches. This CDR3 is 13 amino acids long. CDR1 MDHEN and CDR2 SYDVKM come from the germline V gene. The CDR3 loop reads CASSSPQGYEQYF. The CDR3 DNA is TGTGCCAGCAGTTCCCCACAGGGGTACGAGCAGTACTTC.

The chain uses TRBV27 and TRBJ1-4, with D possibly TRBD1 on 5 matching bases. The CDR3 has 14 residues. CDR1 and CDR2 from the germline V gene are MNHEY and SMNVEV (reference sequence). The V gene lost 5 bases and the J gene lost 7 bases, with 14 bases spanning the gap. This chain's CDR3 is CASSPRGGGEKLFF. The CDR3 nucleotides read TGTGCCAGCAGTCCCCGCGGGGGAGGTGAAAAACTGTTTTTT.

This clone was counted between two and nine times. The rearrangement uses TRBV5-1 and TRBJ2-1, with TRBD1 matching 9 bases. With V trimmed by 4 bases and J by 12 bases, 11 bases remained unmatched. This CDR3 is built from 14 residues. Germline loops: CDR1 SGHRS, CDR2 YFSETQ. The CDR3 reads CASSPTGGSMVQFF. CDR3 sequence (DNA): TGCGCCAGCAGCCCGACAGGGGGGTCAATGGTGCAGTTCTTC.

The chain uses TRBV2 and TRBJ2-7; D ambiguous. This CDR3 contains 13 residues. V dropped 4 bases and J dropped 3 bases, with 10 bases sitting between them. Looked up from germline, CDR1 is SNHLY and CDR2 is FYNNEI. CDR3 in amino acids: CASSGSGRYEQYF. CDR3 DNA: TGTGCCAGCAGTGGTTCGGGCCGCTACGAGCAGTACTTC.

The chain couples TRBV12-5 to TRBJ2-1; D gene unclear. This CDR3 is 15 amino acids long. Germline loops: CDR1 LGHNT, CDR2 FRNRAP. V lost 2 bases and J lost 5, with 13 bases in between. CDR3 protein: CASGLSLGGHNEQFF. CDR3 DNA: TGTGCTAGTGGTTTGAGCCTGGGCGGTCACAATGAGCAGTTCTTC.

The J gene is TRBJ1-2, the V gene TRBV5-1; D unclear. CDR1 SGHRS and CDR2 YFSETQ come from the germline V gene. The CDR3 has 15 amino acids. Trimming shortened V by 1 base and J by 3 bases, and 13 bases separated the two germline ends. CDR3 coding DNA: TGCGCCAGCAGCTTGCAACCCTTTGGGGACTATGGCTACACCTTC. Its protein is CASSLQPFGDYGYTF.

This chain links TRBV2 with TRBJ2-7; D uncertain. The V end was cut by 5 bases, the J end by 3 bases, with 11 bases between. The CDR3 runs to 13 residues. Germline lookup yields CDR1 SNHLY and CDR2 FYNNEI. The CDR3 here is CASSYGLGYEQYF. CDR3 coding DNA: TGTGCCAGCAGTTACGGGCTTGGCTACGAGCAGTACTTC.

The chain combines TRBV4-3 with TRBJ2-2; D call uncertain. The CDR3 is 15 amino acids. CDR1 LGHNA and CDR2 YSLEER come from the germline V gene. Trimming shortened V by 0 bases and J by 6 bases, and 11 bases separated the two germline ends. The CDR3 DNA reads TGCGCCAGCAGCCAAGACCGAGGATTCCCCGGGGAGCTGTTTTTT. It yields the protein CASSQDRGFPGELFF.

The rearrangement joins TRBV7-2 to TRBJ2-5; TRBD1 matches 7 bases. The V segment lost 5 bases and the J segment 7 bases; nucleotides outside the gene matches: 10. The germline gives CDR1 SGHTA, CDR2 FQGNSA. The CDR3 loop spans 14 amino acids. The CDR3 sequence is CASSVSTGQGTQYF. The CDR3 bases are TGTGCCAGCAGCGTATCGACAGGGCAGGGGACCCAGTACTTC.

The gene calls are TRBV14 and TRBJ1-1; D may be TRBD1 (5 bases). CDR1 SGHDN and CDR2 FVKESK come from the germline V gene. V lost 1 base and J 1 base, leaving 10 bases between the germline ends. The CDR3 spans 15 residues. CDR3 protein: CASSQVDSWNTEAFF. In DNA, the CDR3 is TGTGCCAGCAGCCAAGTCGACAGTTGGAACACTGAAGCTTTCTTT. Full variable domain (outside the CDR3, taken from reference TRBV14 and TRBJ1-1): EAGVTQFPSHSVIEKGQTVTLRCDPISGHDNLYWYRRVMGKEIKFLLHFVKESKQDESGMPNNRFLAERTGGTYSTLKVQPAELEDSGVYFCASSQVDSWNTEAFFGQGTRLTVV.

This clone was detected only once. J is TRBJ1-6 and V is TRBV5-8, with 7 bases aligning to TRBD1. The CDR3 is 15 residues long. Trimming removed 7 bases from V and 7 bases from J; junction bases left unmatched: 11. Germline V CDR1 and CDR2: SGHTS, YDEGEE. The chain's CDR3 is CASRSLGQSNSPLHF. Written as DNA, the CDR3 is TGTGCCAGCCGTTCTTTGGGACAGTCAAATTCACCCCTCCACTTT.

The rearrangement links TRBV27 to TRBJ1-2; D is ambiguous. The germline gives CDR1 MNHEY, CDR2 SMNVEV (reference sequence). The CDR3 is 12 amino acids. V was clipped by 4 bases and J by 2 bases, with 5 bases between them. CDR3 nucleotides: TGTGCCAGCAGTTCATTGAACTATGGCTACACCTTC. Translating it yields CASSSLNYGYTF.

The chain uses TRBV7-6 and TRBJ2-1; D not certain. The CDR3 is 17 amino acids. Germline V gene sequence: CDR1 SGHVS, CDR2 FNYEAQ. V was clipped by 2 bases and J by 0 bases, with 14 bases between them. This CDR3 is CASSLLSLLSSYNEQFF. The DNA for the CDR3 is TGTGCCAGCAGCTTACTCTCCCTTCTCTCCTCCTACAATGAGCAGTTCTTC.

V usage is TRBV11-2 and J usage is TRBJ1-1; D is possibly TRBD1 (5 bases). Germline V CDR1 and CDR2: SGHAT, FQNNGV. The CDR3 runs 15 residues. The V and J ends lost 1 base and 3 bases respectively, with 12 bases between them. CDR3 protein: CASSLGLGADTEAFF. In DNA, the CDR3 is TGTGCCAGCAGCTTAGGGTTAGGGGCTGACACTGAAGCTTTCTTT.

The chain carries TRBV6-5 and TRBJ1-5; the D is unclear. V lost 2 bases, J lost 5 bases, and 7 bases lay in between. Per the germline V gene, CDR1 is MNHEY and CDR2 is SVGAGI. The CDR3 is made up of 13 amino acids. Here the CDR3 DNA reads TGTGCCAGCAGTTACGGAGTGGATCAGCCCCAGCATTTT. It encodes CASSYGVDQPQHF.

The chain joins TRBV19 to TRBJ2-1; D not resolved. V gave up 3 bases and J gave up 7 bases, with 10 bases separating them. Germline V gene sequence: CDR1 LNHDA, CDR2 SQIVND (reference sequence). CDR3 length: 13 amino acids. The CDR3 nucleotides are TGTGCCAGTAGTATCGGAGCGATTAATGAGCAGTTCTTC. This encodes CASSIGAINEQFF.

The genes are TRBV7-2 and TRBJ2-5; D call uncertain. V gave up 4 bases and J gave up 4 bases, with 16 bases separating them. This CDR3 comprises 15 residues. In germline, CDR1 is SGHTA, CDR2 FQGNSA. The CDR3 sequence: CASSSGGSAVETQYF. In nucleotides, the CDR3 is TGTGCCAGCAGCTCTGGTGGGTCGGCGGTAGAGACCCAGTACTTC.

The table lists this clone with a few counts. The V and J genes are TRBV9 and TRBJ2-5; D may be TRBD2 (7 bases). V was trimmed by 0 bases and J by 5 bases, leaving 14 bases between them. Germline V lookup: CDR1 SGDLS, CDR2 YYNGEE. The CDR3 contains 15 residues. CDR3 amino acids: CASSVAPGGDETQYF. The CDR3 DNA reads as TGTGCCAGCAGCGTAGCTCCGGGGGGCGACGAGACCCAGTACTTC.

V is TRBV2 and J is TRBJ2-7; D unclear. CDR3 length equals 14 residues. Germline-derived CDR1 and CDR2 are SNHLY and FYNNEI. The V and J ends lost 3 bases and 2 bases respectively, with 11 bases between them. The CDR3 DNA reads TGTGCCAGCAGTGACCACGGAAACCCCTACGAGCAGTACTTC. Its translation: CASSDHGNPYEQYF.